This T cell receptor beta chain was captured in a study of T cell repertoires in cytomegalovirus infection. Background on the study: Newly reported HLA-C-restricted and thoroughly characterized HLA-B-restricted CMV epitopes were employed. Study observations and caveats: Ex vivo responses were dominated by HLA-C-restricted CMV-specific TCR beta clonotypes.

Concerning this clonotype: Its antigen remains unknown. One end of the junction varies from germline; a read error may be responsible.

CDR3 length: 11 residues. CDR1 MNHEY and CDR2 SMNVEV come from the germline V gene (reference sequence). TCRdb re-called the reads through MiXCR, storing one row per CDR3 protein. The profile covers about 700,000 distinct CDR3 sequences, with about 30% appearing a single time and 15% to 20% taken by the ten largest. The sequenced sample was cultured PBMCs, obtained from culture after CMV antigen stimulation. This receptor was obtained from a human donor in good health (CMV status not recorded). Some clones in this sample may be carry-over from other donors' samples. The chain couples TRBV27 to TRBJ2-7; D is perhaps TRBD1 (5 bases). CDR3 loop: CASSFRPGPSF. The DNA of the CDR3 is TGTGCCAGCAGTTTTAGGCCAGGGCCATCCTTC.